This T cell receptor beta chain derives from a study of cytomegalovirus exposure and HLA in healthy donors. Germline trimming cut 4 bases from V and 5 bases from J; bases unmatched to any gene: 8. The germline CDR1 and CDR2 sequences are SGDLS and YYNGEE. The CDR3 has 16 amino acids. In the PCR, 60 Vbeta and 13 Jbeta primers were used. The protocol was immunoSEQ multiplex PCR, while the TCRdb copy is restricted to in-frame clones and leaves out a portion. The sample records roughly 62,000 clones, about 81% being singletons. Source material: PBMCs. The TCR was taken from a woman in her twenties or thirties in good health and CMV-seronegative. The V gene is TRBV9, the J gene TRBJ2-3; 12 nucleotides align to TRBD2. DNA of the CDR3: TGTGCCAGCAGCCCCTTACTAGCGGGAGGTGGAGATACGCAGTATTTT. Amino acids: CASSPLLAGGGDTQYF.